The clone carrying this TCR beta chain was seen repeatedly, ten times or more. Its antigen is unknown. V shed 2 bases, J shed 4 bases, and the junction held 13 bases outside the gene matches. CDR3 length: 18 amino acids. Germline V gives CDR1 SNHLY, CDR2 FYNNEI. This record comes from a study of T cells after yellow fever vaccination. Study observations and caveats: Post-booster repertoires contained most primary-vaccination clones again (96% CD4, 85% to 90% CD8).

TCRdb re-analysed the 5' RACE reads in MiXCR, keeping a single row per CDR3 protein. The table shows around 50,000 distinct CDR3 sequences, with 6% to 8% occurring only once. The source material was CD8+ T cells sorted from PBMCs, sampled about 2 weeks after the first yellow fever vaccination. This chain connects TRBV2 to TRBJ2-5, with 10 bases that match TRBD2. The TCR sequence derives from a man in his late teens or twenties who received the YFV17D yellow fever vaccine. The DNA for the CDR3 is TGTGCCAGCAGTGAACGAGCGGGGGGGGGCCAAAGGGGAGAGACCCAGTACTTC. Translated: CASSERAGGGQRGETQYF.